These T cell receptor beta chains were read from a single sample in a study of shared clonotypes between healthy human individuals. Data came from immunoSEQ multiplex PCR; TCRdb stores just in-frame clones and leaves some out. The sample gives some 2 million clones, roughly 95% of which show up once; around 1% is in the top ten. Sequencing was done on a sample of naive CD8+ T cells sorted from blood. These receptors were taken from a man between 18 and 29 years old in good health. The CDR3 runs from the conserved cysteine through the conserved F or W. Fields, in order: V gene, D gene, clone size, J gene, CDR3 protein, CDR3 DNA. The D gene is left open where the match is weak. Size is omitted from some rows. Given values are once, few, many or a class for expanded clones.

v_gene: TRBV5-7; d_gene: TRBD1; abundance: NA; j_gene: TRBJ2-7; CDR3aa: CASSNRDSYEQYF; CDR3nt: TGTGCCAGCAGTAACCGGGACAGTTACGAGCAGTACTTC
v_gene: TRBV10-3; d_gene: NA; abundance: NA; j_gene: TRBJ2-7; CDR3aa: CAISGLDATYEQYF; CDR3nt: TGTGCCATCAGTGGCTTGGACGCTACCTACGAGCAGTACTTC
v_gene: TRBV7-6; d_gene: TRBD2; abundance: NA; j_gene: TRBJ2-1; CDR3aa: CASSLIAGGYTSYNEQFF; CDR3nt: TGTGCCAGCAGCTTAATAGCGGGGGGTTATACCTCCTACAATGAGCAGTTCTTC
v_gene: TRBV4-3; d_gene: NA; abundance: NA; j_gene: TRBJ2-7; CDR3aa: CASSQDIGLSYEQYF; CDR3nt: TGCGCCAGCAGCCAAGATATTGGACTTTCCTACGAGCAGTACTTC
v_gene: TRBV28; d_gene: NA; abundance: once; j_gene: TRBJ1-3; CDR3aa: CASRGPSSGNTIYF; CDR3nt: TGTGCCAGCAGGGGACCGTCCTCTGGAAACACCATATATTTT
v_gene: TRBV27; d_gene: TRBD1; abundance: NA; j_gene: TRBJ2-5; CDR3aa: CASSLLGQQETQYF; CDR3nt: TGTGCCAGCAGTTTATTGGGACAGCAAGAGACCCAGTACTTC
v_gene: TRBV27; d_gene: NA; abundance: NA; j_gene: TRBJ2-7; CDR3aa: CASSSSGTSYEQYF; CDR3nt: TGTGCCAGCAGTTCTTCCGGGACGTCCTACGAGCAGTACTTC
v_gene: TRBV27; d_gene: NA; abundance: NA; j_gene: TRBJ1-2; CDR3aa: CASSVTANYGYTF; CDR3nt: TGTGCCAGCAGTGTTACAGCTAACTATGGCTACACCTTC
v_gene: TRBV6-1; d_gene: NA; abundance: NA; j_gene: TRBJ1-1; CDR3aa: CASSGDWGATEAFF; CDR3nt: TGTGCCAGCAGTGGGGACTGGGGGGCCACTGAAGCTTTCTTT
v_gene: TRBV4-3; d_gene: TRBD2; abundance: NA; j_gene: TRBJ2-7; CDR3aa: CASSQVFSGSTEQYF; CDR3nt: TGCGCCAGCAGCCAAGTTTTTAGCGGGAGTACCGAGCAGTACTTC
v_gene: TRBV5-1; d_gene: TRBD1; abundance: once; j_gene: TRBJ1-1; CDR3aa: CASSLDGTGTTEAFF; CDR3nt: TGCGCCAGCAGCTTGGATGGGACAGGGACCACTGAAGCTTTCTTT
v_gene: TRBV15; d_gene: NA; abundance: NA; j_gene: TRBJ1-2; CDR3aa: CATSPREGLSEGYTF; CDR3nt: TGTGCCACCAGCCCAAGAGAGGGTCTCTCGGAAGGCTACACCTTC
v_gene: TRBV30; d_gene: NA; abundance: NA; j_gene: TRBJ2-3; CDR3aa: CAWGALGVPTDTQYF; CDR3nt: TGTGCCTGGGGGGCCTTGGGGGTCCCCACAGATACGCAGTATTTT
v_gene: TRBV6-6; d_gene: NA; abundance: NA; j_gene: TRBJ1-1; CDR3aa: CASSWPEEGEAFF; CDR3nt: TGTGCCAGCAGTTGGCCTGAGGAGGGAGAAGCTTTCTTT
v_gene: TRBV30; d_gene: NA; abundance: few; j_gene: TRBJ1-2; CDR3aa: CAWSRGDGYTF; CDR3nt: TGTGCCTGGAGTAGGGGCGACGGCTACACCTTC
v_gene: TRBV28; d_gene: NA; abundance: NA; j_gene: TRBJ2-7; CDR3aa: CASTYTGQQEQYF; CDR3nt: TGTGCCAGCACGTACACTGGACAACAAGAGCAGTACTTC
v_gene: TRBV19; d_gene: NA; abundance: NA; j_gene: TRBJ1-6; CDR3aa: CASSIPGLNSPLHF; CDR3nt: TGTGCCAGTAGTATTCCGGGCCTAAATTCACCCCTCCACTTT
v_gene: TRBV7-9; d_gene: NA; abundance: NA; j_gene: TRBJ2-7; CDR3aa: CASSPPGPGRDEQYF; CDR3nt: TGTGCCAGCAGCCCCCCGGGCCCCGGGCGGGACGAGCAGTACTTC
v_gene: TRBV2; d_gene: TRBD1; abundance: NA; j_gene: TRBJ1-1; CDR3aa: CAGIMKGAHMNTEAFF; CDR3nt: TGTGCCGGGATTATGAAGGGGGCTCACATGAACACTGAAGCTTTCTTT
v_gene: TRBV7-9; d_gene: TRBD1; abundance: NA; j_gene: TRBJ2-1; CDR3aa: CASSHLGTGRSDEQFF; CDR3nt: TGTGCCAGCAGCCACTTGGGGACAGGGCGATCGGATGAGCAGTTCTTC
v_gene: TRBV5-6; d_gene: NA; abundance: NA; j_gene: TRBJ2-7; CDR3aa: CASSFSDTPYEQYF; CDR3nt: TGTGCCAGCAGCTTCTCGGACACCCCCTACGAGCAGTACTTC
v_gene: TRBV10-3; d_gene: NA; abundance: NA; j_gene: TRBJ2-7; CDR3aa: CAISEADGGTYEQYF; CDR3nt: TGTGCCATCAGTGAGGCAGACGGGGGTACCTACGAGCAGTACTTC
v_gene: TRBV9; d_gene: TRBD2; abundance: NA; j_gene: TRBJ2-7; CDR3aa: CASSPSGDSSYEQYF; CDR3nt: TGTGCCAGCAGCCCTAGCGGGGACTCCTCCTACGAGCAGTACTTC
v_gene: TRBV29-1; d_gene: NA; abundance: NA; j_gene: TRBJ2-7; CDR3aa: CSVSGPAYEQYF; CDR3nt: TGCAGCGTTTCGGGGCCAGCCTACGAGCAGTACTTC
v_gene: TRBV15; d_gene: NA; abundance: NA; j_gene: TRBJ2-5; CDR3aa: CATSRDEGEIWAETQYF; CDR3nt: TGTGCCACCAGCAGAGATGAGGGGGAGATTTGGGCAGAGACCCAGTACTTC
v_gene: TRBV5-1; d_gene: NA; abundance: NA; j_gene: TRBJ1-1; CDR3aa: CASSLEPGGGTEAFF; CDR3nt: TGCGCCAGCAGCTTGGAGCCGGGCGGGGGCACTGAAGCTTTCTTT
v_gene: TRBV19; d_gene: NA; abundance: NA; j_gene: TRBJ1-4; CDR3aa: CASSSWHRDEKLFF; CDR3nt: TGTGCCAGTAGTAGTTGGCATAGGGATGAAAAACTGTTTTTT
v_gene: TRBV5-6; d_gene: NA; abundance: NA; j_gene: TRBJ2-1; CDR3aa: CASSSTVEYINEQFF; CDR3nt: TGTGCCAGCAGCTCCACGGTGGAGTACATCAATGAGCAGTTCTTC
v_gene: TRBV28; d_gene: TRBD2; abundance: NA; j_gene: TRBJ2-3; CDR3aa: CASSPLPRHGRGTDTQYF; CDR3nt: TGTGCCAGCAGTCCACTTCCGAGGCATGGGAGGGGCACAGATACGCAGTATTTT
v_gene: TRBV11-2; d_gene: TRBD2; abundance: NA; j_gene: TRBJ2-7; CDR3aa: CASSLGGLAVEQYF; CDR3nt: TGTGCCAGCAGCTTAGGAGGACTAGCGGTCGAGCAGTACTTC
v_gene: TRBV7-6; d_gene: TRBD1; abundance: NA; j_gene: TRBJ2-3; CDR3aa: CASSPTGYTDTQYF; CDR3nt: TGTGCCAGCAGCCCGACAGGGTACACAGATACGCAGTATTTT
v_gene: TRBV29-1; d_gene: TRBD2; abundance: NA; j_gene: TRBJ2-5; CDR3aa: CSGRLAGAVETQYF; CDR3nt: TGCAGCGGCCGACTAGCGGGAGCGGTAGAGACCCAGTACTTC
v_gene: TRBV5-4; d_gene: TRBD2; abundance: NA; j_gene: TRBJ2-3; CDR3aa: CASSYGGAVDTQYF; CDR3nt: TGTGCCAGCAGTTACGGGGGGGCCGTAGATACGCAGTATTTT
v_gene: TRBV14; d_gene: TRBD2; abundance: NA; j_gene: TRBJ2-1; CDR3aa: CASSQVAGAFNEQFF; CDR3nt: TGTGCCAGCAGCCAAGTAGCGGGGGCATTTAATGAGCAGTTCTTC
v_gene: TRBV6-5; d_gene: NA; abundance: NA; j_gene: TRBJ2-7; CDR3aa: CASSYRRVGDEQYF; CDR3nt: TGTGCCAGCAGTTACCGCAGAGTAGGGGACGAGCAGTACTTC
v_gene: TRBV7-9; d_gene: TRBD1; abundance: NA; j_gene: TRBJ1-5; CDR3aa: CASSLRTQGARNQPQHF; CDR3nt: TGTGCCAGCAGCTTGAGGACCCAGGGGGCCAGGAATCAGCCCCAGCATTTT
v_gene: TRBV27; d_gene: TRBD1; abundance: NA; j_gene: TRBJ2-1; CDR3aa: CASSPALDRGEQFF; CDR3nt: TGTGCCAGCAGTCCAGCCCTTGACAGGGGTGAGCAGTTCTTC